Sequencing of this TCR beta chain was carried out in a study of CXCR3-negative and CXCR3-positive naive CD8 T cells. In the case of this clonotype: The antigen is undetermined.

Germline CDR1 SGHTA, CDR2 FQGNSA. The CDR3 covers 18 residues. The study made its TRB cDNA libraries by 5' RACE, adding UMI labels. For each CDR3 protein, TCRdb gives one entry from its re-call of the 5' RACE reads, without DNA. The listing contains 150,000 to 180,000 distinct CDR3 sequences. Broader study findings: Naive subsets had comparable surface CD5; TCR strength was inferred from TRB CDR3 properties. CXCR3-positive naive cells had TRB CDR3s that were more hydrophobic than CXCR3-negative naive cells had.

Naive CD8+ T cells were CD45RO-CCR7+CD27+CD95-. The TCR originated in a human donor in good health. Some clones in this sample may be carry-over from other donors' samples. Sequenced input: naive CXCR3+ CD8+ T cells from blood. The subset here: CD45RO-CCR7+CD27+CD95- naive CD8+ T cells expressing CXCR3 (TNR3+). This sequence joins TRBV7-2 and TRBJ1-6; absent DNA, TCRdb's TRBD1 call cannot be checked. This chain's CDR3 is CASSPRDLDRGNHSPLHF. Supplemented by reference TRBV7-2 and TRBJ1-6, the full variable domain reads GAGVSQSPSNKVTEKGKDVELRCDPISGHTALYWYRQSLGQGLEFLIYFQGNSAPDKSGLPSDRFSAERTGGSVSTLTIQRTQQEDSAVYLCASSPRDLDRGNHSPLHFGNGTRLTVT.